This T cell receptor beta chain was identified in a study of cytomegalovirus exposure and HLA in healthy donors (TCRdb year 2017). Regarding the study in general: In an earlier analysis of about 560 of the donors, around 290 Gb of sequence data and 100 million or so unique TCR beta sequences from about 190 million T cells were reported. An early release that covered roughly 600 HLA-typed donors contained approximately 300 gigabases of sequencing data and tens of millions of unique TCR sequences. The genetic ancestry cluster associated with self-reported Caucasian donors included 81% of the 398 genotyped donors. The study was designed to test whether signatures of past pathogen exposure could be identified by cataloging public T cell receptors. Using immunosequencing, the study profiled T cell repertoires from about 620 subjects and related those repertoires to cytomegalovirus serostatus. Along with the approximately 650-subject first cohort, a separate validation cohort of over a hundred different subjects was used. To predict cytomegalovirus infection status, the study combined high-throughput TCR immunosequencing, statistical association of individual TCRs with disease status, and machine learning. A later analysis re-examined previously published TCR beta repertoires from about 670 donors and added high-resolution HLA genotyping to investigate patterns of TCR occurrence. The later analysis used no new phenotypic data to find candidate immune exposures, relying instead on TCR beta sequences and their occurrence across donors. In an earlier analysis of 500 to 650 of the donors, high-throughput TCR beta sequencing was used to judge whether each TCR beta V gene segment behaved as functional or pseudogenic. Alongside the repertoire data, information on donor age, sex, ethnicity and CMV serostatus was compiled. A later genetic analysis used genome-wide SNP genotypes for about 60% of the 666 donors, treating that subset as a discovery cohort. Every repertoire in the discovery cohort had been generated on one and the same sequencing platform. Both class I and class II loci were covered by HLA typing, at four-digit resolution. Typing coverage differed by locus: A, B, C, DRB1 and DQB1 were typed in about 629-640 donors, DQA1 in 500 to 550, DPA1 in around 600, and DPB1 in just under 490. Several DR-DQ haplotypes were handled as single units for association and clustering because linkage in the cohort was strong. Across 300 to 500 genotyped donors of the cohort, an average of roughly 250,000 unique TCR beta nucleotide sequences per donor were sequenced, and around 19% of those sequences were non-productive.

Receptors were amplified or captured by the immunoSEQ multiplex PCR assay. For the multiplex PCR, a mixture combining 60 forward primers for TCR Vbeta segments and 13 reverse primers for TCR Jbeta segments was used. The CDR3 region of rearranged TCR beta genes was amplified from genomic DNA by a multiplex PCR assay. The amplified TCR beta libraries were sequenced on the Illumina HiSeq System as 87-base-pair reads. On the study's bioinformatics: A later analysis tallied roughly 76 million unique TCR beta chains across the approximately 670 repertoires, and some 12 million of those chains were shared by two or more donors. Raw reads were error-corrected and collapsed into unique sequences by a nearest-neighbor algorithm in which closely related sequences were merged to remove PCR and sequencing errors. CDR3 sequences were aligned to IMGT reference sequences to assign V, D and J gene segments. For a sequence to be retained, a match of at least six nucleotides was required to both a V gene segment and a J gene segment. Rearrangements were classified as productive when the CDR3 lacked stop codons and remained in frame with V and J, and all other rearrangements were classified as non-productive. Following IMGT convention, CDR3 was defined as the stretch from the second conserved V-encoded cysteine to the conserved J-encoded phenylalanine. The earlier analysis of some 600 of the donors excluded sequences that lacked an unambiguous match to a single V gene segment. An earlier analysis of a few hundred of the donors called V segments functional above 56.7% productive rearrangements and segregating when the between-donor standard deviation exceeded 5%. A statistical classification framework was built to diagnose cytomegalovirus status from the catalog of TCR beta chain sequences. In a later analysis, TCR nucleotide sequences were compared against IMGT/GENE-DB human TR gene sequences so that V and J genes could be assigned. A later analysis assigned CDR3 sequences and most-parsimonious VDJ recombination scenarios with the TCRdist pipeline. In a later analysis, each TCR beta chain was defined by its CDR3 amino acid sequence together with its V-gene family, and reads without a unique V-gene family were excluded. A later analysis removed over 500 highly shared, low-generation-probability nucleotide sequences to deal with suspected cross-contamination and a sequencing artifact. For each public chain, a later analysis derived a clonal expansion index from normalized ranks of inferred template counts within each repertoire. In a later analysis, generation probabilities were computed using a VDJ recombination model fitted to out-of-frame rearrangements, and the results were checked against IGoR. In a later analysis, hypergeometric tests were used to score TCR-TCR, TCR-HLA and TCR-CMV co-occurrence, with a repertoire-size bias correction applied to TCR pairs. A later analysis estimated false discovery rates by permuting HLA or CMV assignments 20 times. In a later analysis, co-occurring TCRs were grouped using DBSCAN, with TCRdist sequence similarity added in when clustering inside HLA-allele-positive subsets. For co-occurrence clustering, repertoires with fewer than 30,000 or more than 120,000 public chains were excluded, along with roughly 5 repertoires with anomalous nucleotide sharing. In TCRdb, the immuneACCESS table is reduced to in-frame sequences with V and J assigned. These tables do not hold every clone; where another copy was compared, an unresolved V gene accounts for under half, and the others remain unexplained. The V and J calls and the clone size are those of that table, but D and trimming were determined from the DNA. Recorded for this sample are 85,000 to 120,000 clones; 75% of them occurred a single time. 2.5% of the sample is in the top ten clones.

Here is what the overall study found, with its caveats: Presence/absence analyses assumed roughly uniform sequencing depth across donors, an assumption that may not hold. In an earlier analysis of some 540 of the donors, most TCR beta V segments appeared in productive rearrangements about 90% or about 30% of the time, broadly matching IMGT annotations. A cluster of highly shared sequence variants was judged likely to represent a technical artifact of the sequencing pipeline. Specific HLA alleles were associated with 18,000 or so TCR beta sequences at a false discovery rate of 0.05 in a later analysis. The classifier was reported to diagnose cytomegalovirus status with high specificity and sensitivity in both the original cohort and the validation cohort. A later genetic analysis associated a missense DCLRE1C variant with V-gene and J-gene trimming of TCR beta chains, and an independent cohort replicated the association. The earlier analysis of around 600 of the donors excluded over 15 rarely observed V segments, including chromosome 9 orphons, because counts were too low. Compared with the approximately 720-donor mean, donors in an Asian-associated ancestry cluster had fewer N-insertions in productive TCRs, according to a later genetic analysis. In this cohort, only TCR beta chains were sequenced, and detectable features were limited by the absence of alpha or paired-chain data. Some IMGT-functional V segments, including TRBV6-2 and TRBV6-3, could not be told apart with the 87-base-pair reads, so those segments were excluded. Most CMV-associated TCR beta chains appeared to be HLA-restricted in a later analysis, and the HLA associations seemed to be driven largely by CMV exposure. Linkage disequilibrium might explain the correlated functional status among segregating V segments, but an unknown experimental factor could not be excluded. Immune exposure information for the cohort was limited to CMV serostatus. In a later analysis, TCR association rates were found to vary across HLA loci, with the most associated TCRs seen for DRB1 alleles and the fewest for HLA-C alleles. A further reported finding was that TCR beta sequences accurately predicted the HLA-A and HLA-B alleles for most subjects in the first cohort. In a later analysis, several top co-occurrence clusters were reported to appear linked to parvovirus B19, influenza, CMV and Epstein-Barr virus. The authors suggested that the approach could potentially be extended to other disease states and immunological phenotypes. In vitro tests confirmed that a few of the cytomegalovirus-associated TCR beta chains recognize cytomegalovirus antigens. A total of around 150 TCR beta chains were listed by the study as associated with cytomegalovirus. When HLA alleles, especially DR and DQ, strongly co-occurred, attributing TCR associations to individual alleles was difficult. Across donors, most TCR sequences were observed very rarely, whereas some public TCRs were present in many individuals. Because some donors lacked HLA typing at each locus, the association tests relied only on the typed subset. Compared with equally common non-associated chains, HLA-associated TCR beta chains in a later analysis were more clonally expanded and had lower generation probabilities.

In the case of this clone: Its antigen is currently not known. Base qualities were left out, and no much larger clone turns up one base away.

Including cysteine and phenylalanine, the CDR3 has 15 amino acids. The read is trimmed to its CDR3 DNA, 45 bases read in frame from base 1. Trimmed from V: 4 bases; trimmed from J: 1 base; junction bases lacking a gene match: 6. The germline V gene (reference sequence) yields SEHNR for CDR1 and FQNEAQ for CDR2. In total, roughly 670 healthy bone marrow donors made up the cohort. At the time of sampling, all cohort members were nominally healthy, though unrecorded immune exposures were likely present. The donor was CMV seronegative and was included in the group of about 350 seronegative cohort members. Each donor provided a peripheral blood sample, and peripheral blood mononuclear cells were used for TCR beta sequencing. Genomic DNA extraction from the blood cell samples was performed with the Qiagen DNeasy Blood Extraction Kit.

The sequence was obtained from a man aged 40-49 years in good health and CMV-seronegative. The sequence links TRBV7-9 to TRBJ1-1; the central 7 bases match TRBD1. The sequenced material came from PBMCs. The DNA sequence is TGTGCCAGCAGCTCGGGACAGCTCGGGAACACTGAAGCTTTCTTT. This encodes CASSSGQLGNTEAFF.